The next 5 T cell receptor beta chains were all read from a single sample in a study of molecular identifiers for immune sequencing clone quantification. Using its own MiXCR run on the PCR reads, TCRdb lists one record per CDR3 protein. This sample has about 300,000 distinct CDR3 sequences, with around a fifth found just once. Sequencing input: naive CD8+ T cells from blood, with Jurkat cell RNA spiked in. Noted subset: FACS-sorted CD8+CD4-CCR7+CD45RA+ naive T cells. The receptor source for this set is a human donor in good health. Some libraries in this study had Jurkat cell RNA spiked in.

This clonotype was counted only a few times. The chain couples TRBV6-2 or TRBV6-3 to TRBJ2-3; D possibly matches TRBD1 or TRBD2 (5 bases each). CDR3 length equals 17 residues. Trimming took off 6 bases at V and 1 base at J, with 20 bases between the two ends. Germline lookup yields CDR1 MNHEY and CDR2 SVGEGT. Written as DNA, the CDR3 is TGTGCCAGCAGATCCGGGACCGGCTTTTGGGGCACAGATACGCAGTATTTT. Residues: CASRSGTGFWGTDTQYF.

At least ten counts were recorded for this clonotype. The rearrangement joins TRBV4-3 to TRBJ1-1; D is undetermined. This CDR3 comprises 15 residues. V lost 0 bases and J lost 1, with 9 bases in between. CDR1 is LGHNA and CDR2 is YSLEER in the germline V gene. The CDR3 region is CASSQDWAANTEAFF. CDR3 bases: TGCGCCAGCAGCCAAGATTGGGCCGCGAACACTGAAGCTTTCTTT.

For this clonotype: With a much larger clone just one base away, this may be a read error. In nucleotides, the CDR3 is TGTGCCAGCAGCCGGAGATACGCTGAAGCTTTCTTT. This encodes CASSRRYAEAFF. This rearrangement joins TRBV28 to TRBJ1-1; D gene uncertain. The CDR3 is 12 residues long. Looked up from germline, CDR1 is MDHEN and CDR2 is SYDVKM. Trimming removed 6 bases from V and 6 bases from J, with 11 bases in between.

Only a few counts were recorded for this clonotype. The rearrangement uses TRBV27 and TRBJ1-1; TRBD1 matches at 11 bases. Trimming at V came to 7 bases and at J to 4 bases, leaving 5 bases not matched to a gene. The CDR3 is made up of 14 amino acids. CDR1 MNHEY and CDR2 SMNVEV come from the germline V gene (reference sequence). The CDR3 reads CASTTGTGGTEAFF. CDR3 coding DNA: TGTGCCAGCACCACTGGGACAGGGGGCACTGAAGCTTTCTTT.

This clonotype was seen repeatedly, ten times or more. The V gene is TRBV5-6, the J gene TRBJ2-5, with 7 bases aligning to TRBD1. This CDR3 contains 15 residues. CDR1 is SGHDT and CDR2 is YYEEEE in the germline V gene. The ends lost 2 bases at V and 0 bases at J; junction bases unmatched: 4. CDR3 loop: CASSFAQGHQETQYF. The CDR3 coding sequence is TGTGCCAGCAGCTTCGCACAGGGGCACCAAGAGACCCAGTACTTC.